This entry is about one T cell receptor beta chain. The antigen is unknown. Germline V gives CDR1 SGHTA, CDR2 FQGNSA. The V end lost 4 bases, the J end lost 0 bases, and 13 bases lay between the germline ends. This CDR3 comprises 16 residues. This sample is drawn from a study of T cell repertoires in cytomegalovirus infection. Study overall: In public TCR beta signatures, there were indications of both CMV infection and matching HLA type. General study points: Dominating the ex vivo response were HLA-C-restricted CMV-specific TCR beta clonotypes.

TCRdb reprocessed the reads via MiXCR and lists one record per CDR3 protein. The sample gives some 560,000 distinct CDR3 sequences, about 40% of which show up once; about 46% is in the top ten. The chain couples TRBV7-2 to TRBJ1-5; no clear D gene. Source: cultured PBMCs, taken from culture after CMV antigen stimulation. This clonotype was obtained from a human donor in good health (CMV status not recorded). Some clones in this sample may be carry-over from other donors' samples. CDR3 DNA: TGTGCCAGCAGCTACTCTGCAGGATATAGCAATCAGCCCCAGCATTTT. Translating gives CASSYSAGYSNQPQHF.